Presented here are 18 T cell receptor beta chains from one specimen sequenced in a study of tumor and adjacent non-tumor tissue in lung cancer. TCRbeta libraries were built with three rounds of nested PCR, modified from ARM-PCR. TCRdb itself ran the multiplex PCR reads through MiXCR, one entry per CDR3 protein. The sample records some 100,000 distinct CDR3 sequences, around three fifths being singletons. RNA was extracted from bulk tissue without any cell sorting. More than 3 cm separated this lung sample from the edge of the tumor. Input material: distant non-tumor lung tissue. These receptors came from a man aged 25 to 45 with non-small cell lung cancer.

Only a few counts were recorded for this clonotype. A much bigger clone sits one base away, suggesting this may be a read error. V and J are TRBV29-1 and TRBJ2-2, with a tentative D call TRBD2 (5 bases). Germline loops: CDR1 SQVTM, CDR2 ANQGSEA. CDR3 size: 12 residues. Written as DNA, the CDR3 is TGCAGCGTTGAGGAGCGCGCCGGGAAGCTGTTTTTT. This codes for CSVEERAGKLFF.

Of note for this clonotype: One end of the junction does not line up with germline, which may come from a read error. The chain uses TRBV11-2 and TRBJ2-7; no reliable D call. The CDR3 contains 15 residues. Germline CDR1 and CDR2: SGHAT and FQNNGV. CDR3 protein: CASSIDRNIYYELYF. Here the CDR3 DNA reads TGTGCCAGCAGCATAGATCGAAACATCTACTACGAGCTGTACTTC.

For this clonotype: Mismatch with germline at one junction end may stem from a read error. V usage is TRBV20-1 and J usage is TRBJ2-1; D is possibly TRBD1 (5 bases). The CDR3 consists of 12 residues. Germline V lookup: CDR1 DFQATT, CDR2 SNEGSKA (reference sequence). In DNA form, the CDR3 reads TGCAGTGCTGACCTACAGGTAACTGAGCAATTCTTC. It yields the protein CSADLQVTEQFF.

With respect to this clonotype: At one boundary the junction diverges from the germline segment, which might be a read error. This chain uses TRBV12-3 or TRBV12-4 with TRBJ2-4, with D uncertain. CDR3 size: 13 residues. The CDR3 sequence is CASSEAAKNIQCF. CDR3 sequence (DNA): TGTGCCAGCAGTGAGGCCGCCAAAAACATTCAGTGCTTC.

This chain uses TRBV6-2 or TRBV6-3 with TRBJ2-7; the match to TRBD1 covers 7 bases. V shed 7 bases and J 13 bases; nucleotides not matched to a gene: 16. The CDR3 length is 13 residues. Germline CDR1 and CDR2: MNHEY and SVGEGT. In DNA form, the CDR3 reads TGTGCCAGCAACAGACAGGGATCCTACGGGCATTACTTC. Protein product: CASNRQGSYGHYF.

The V call is TRBV7-9, the J call TRBJ1-1; 9 bases line up with TRBD1. Germline CDR1 and CDR2: SEHNR and FQNEAQ (reference sequence). Germline trimming cut 8 bases from V and 1 base from J; bases unmatched to any gene: 11. The CDR3 is 16 amino acids. The CDR3 DNA is TGTGCCAGCGGCTATCCCGGGACAGGGTCGAACACTGAAGCTTTCTTT. Translation gives CASGYPGTGSNTEAFF.

This clonotype was observed many times. V and J are TRBV13 and TRBJ2-1, with 15 positions matching TRBD2. There are 18 residues in the CDR3. Per the germline V gene, CDR1 is PRHDT and CDR2 is FYEKMQ (reference sequence). J gave up 6 bases and V 4 bases, and 10 bases lay outside the gene matches. CDR3 DNA: TGTGCCAGCAGCTCCCTCGGACTAGCGGGGGGGCGAGGCAATGAGCAGTTCTTC. Encoded protein: CASSSLGLAGGRGNEQFF.

This clonotype was detected many times. The rearrangement links TRBV6-5 to TRBJ1-3; perhaps TRBD1 as D (6 bases). V was trimmed by 0 bases and J by 0 bases, leaving 12 bases between them. The CDR3 is made up of 17 amino acids. Germline V gene sequence: CDR1 MNHEY, CDR2 SVGAGI. The CDR3 loop reads CASSYSIRGASGNTIYF. The DNA of the CDR3 is TGTGCCAGCAGTTACTCGATACGGGGGGCCTCTGGAAACACCATATATTTT.

A word on this clonotype: This is likely a read error, given that the CDR3 carries no conserved phenylalanine or tryptophan at its end. This chain links TRBV11-3 with TRBJ2-3; 9 bases match TRBD1. The V segment lost 5 bases and the J segment 5 bases; nucleotides outside the gene matches: 8. The CDR3 extends over 15 amino acids. CDR1 and CDR2 (germline): SGHNT, YENEEA. CDR3 sequence: CASSSGQGPGDTQYY. In DNA, the CDR3 is TGTGCCAGCAGCAGCGGACAGGGGCCAGGAGATACGCAGTATTAT.

Worth noting for this clonotype: An end of the junction differs from the germline gene, which may be a read error. The rearrangement uses TRBV5-6 and TRBJ2-1, with TRBD1 matching over 8 bases. The CDR3 is 16 amino acids. Per germline, CDR1 SGHDT and CDR2 YYEEEE. The CDR3 bases are TGTACCAGCAGCTTCAGTCCAGGGGGCGCCCACAATGAGCAGTTCTTC. It specifies CTSSFSPGGAHNEQFF.

As to this clonotype: A clone one base away is much larger, so this may be a read error. The J gene is TRBJ2-7, the V gene TRBV12-3 or TRBV12-4; TRBD2 aligns across 14 bases. After removal of 8 bases from V and 6 bases from J, the junction contained 9 bases not matched to a gene. The CDR3 is 15 amino acids. The CDR3 nucleotides are TGTGCCAGCTGTTGGGGACTAGCGGGAGCAGGCGAGCAGTACTTC. Protein sequence: CASCWGLAGAGEQYF.

This clonotype ranks as medium-sized. This chain joins TRBV6-2 or TRBV6-3 and TRBJ2-5, with D possibly called TRBD1 or TRBD2 (5 bases each). There are 14 residues in the CDR3. V was shortened by 2 bases and J by 2 bases, with 9 bases between the two germline ends. CDR1 is MNHEY, CDR2 SVGEGT, per germline. The CDR3 DNA sequence: TGTGCCAGCAGTTACGGGGGAAGGCAAGAGACCCAGTACTTC. Encoded protein: CASSYGGRQETQYF.

This clonotype was picked up a small number of times. The J gene is TRBJ2-1, the V gene TRBV11-3; 8 bases agree with TRBD2. Germline CDR1 SGHNT, CDR2 YENEEA. V shed 5 bases and J 6 bases; nucleotides not matched to a gene: 6. The CDR3 length is 14 residues. DNA of the CDR3: TGTGCCAGCAGCCGAGTAGCGGGAAGCAATGAGCAGTTCTTC. Its translation is CASSRVAGSNEQFF.

This clonotype was detected ten times or more. The chain couples TRBV29-1 to TRBJ2-2; 9 bases match TRBD1. This CDR3 contains 14 residues. CDR1 is SQVTM and CDR2 is ANQGSEA in the germline V gene. V lost 5 bases to trimming and J lost 3 bases; unmatched junction nucleotides: 4. The DNA of the CDR3 is TGCAGCGTTACAGGGGGCATGGACACCGGGGAGCTGTTTTTT. This gives the protein CSVTGGMDTGELFF.

The V gene is TRBV29-1, the J gene TRBJ2-5; no clear D gene. V dropped 1 base and J dropped 5 bases, with 17 bases sitting between them. The CDR3 is 15 amino acids. Germline CDR1 SQVTM, CDR2 ANQGSEA. The CDR3 loop reads CSVEGSPSPWETQYF. The CDR3 DNA sequence: TGCAGCGTTGAAGGCTCCCCCTCTCCCTGGGAGACCCAGTACTTC.

This chain connects TRBV6-5 to TRBJ2-3; D unclear. V lost 0 bases and J 12 bases, leaving 10 bases between the germline ends. Germline V gives CDR1 MNHEY, CDR2 SVGAGI. This CDR3 region has 12 residues. DNA of the CDR3: TGTGCCAGCAGTTACTCTTCAGATTCTCAGTATTTT. This sequence encodes CASSYSSDSQYF.

The chain is built from TRBV11-2 and TRBJ2-5; no clear D. This CDR3 is 13 amino acids long. Germline V CDR1 and CDR2: SGHAT, FQNNGV. Trimming stripped 6 bases from V and 4 bases from J, with 12 bases between. CDR3 protein: CASSYGRAETQYF. The CDR3 coding sequence is TGTGCCAGCAGTTACGGCCGGGCAGAGACCCAGTACTTC.

This clonotype was counted many times. V and J are TRBV5-6 and TRBJ2-5, with TRBD1 matching over 7 bases. CDR1 is SGHDT and CDR2 is YYEEEE in the germline V gene. CDR3 length equals 14 residues. Unmatched junction bases numbered 8, after V lost 4 bases and J lost 5 bases. The CDR3 nucleotides read TGTGCCAGCAGCAGAACAGGGGAAGGGGAGACCCAGTACTTC. Amino acid sequence: CASSRTGEGETQYF. The whole variable domain, filled in from reference TRBV5-6 and TRBJ2-5, reads DAGVTQSPTHLIKTRGQQVTLRCSPKSGHDTVSWYQQALGQGPQFIFQYYEEEERQRGNFPDRFSGHQFPNYSSELNVNALLLGDSALYLCASSRTGEGETQYFGPGTRLLVL.